This T cell receptor (beta chain) was sequenced in a study of beta chain features in type 1 diabetes. Broader study findings: A moderate, significant TCRB CDR3 shortening appeared in type 1 diabetes across four CD4+ subsets.

Every bit of the isolated RNA underwent reverse transcription, so sequencing read expressed TCRB transcripts. The method was immunoSEQ multiplex PCR; TCRdb's version includes in-frame clones alone and lacks a portion of them. The sample consists of 25,000 to 35,000 clones, around 60% of them appearing once. Of note for this clone: Its antigen is still unknown.

Germline lookup yields CDR1 LGHNA and CDR2 YSLEER. V lost 4 bases, J lost 4 bases, and 13 bases lay in between. The CDR3 spans 14 residues. This TCR derives from a woman under 40 with type 1 diabetes. Sequencing input: Tregs from blood. The chain joins TRBV4-3 to TRBJ1-1; D call uncertain. CDR3 sequence: CASSPGRGGTEAFF. CDR3 nucleotides: TGCGCCAGCAGCCCCGGCCGCGGTGGCACTGAAGCTTTCTTT.